This TCR beta chain is drawn from a study of human T cells and chemical hapten exposure. Study conclusions and caveats: Significantly greater numbers of large CDR3 similarity clusters came from expanded TCRs than from controls.

The table lists this clonotype with a few counts. As yet, its antigen is unknown. Regarding time point: patch test 3, about 24 weeks after DPC sensitization. Documented treatment: therapeutic diphenylcyclopropenone sensitization with weekly scalp DPC. In TCRdb, the RACE reads were re-called with MiXCR into one record per CDR3 protein. The table lists some 91,000 distinct CDR3 sequences, 27% of them singletons. Germline CDR1 reads LGHNA; CDR2 reads YNFKEQ. This CDR3 has 16 amino acids. V was trimmed by 0 bases and J by 9 bases, leaving 20 bases between them. The material was whole blood, obtained in connection with sensitization to the hapten diphenylcyclopropenone (DPC). The sequence was collected from a man aged 40-50 years with alopecia areata. Some clones in this sample may be carry-over from other donors' samples. The chain links TRBV4-2 to TRBJ1-2; D perhaps matches TRBD1 (6 bases). CDR3 amino acids: CASSQDTRTAAESYTF. The DNA of the CDR3 is TGTGCCAGCAGCCAAGATACTCGGACAGCCGCCGAAAGCTACACCTTC.